Each of the 4 T cell receptor beta chains below was sequenced from the same sample in a study of cytotoxic CD8 clonotypes in ibrutinib-treated CLL. The repertoire was sequenced with immunoSEQ multiplex PCR; TCRdb's copy has only in-frame clones and lacks some. The repertoire holds some 19,000 clones, with 81% as singletons. The sample here was PBMCs, taken before ibrutinib treatment. The source is a human donor with chronic lymphocytic leukemia.

The chain links TRBV27 to TRBJ2-7; possible D gene TRBD2, 5 bases. Germline CDR1 and CDR2: MNHEY and SMNVEV (reference sequence). The CDR3 has 14 amino acids. The ends were cut back, 2 bases at V and 2 bases at J, with 10 bases in the middle. The CDR3 loop is CASSLNPGTYEQYF. The DNA of the CDR3 is TGTGCCAGCAGTTTAAACCCGGGGACCTACGAGCAGTACTTC.

The rearrangement links TRBV10-3 to TRBJ1-6, with D perhaps matching TRBD1 (5 bases). Deletions cut 3 bases from V and 6 bases from J, with 15 bases between. The CDR3 runs 16 residues. CDR1 and CDR2 from the germline V gene are ENHRY and SYGVKD. For the CDR3, the DNA is TGTGCCATCAGTGATTCGAGGGCAGGGACTAATTCACCCCTCCACTTT. Protein: CAISDSRAGTNSPLHF.

This chain connects TRBV7-2 to TRBJ2-3; 13 bases are shared with TRBD2. V trimming: 1 base; J trimming: 2 bases; junction bases outside the gene matches: 3. The germline V gene encodes CDR1 SGHTA and CDR2 FQGNSA. The length of the CDR3 is 17 residues. This chain's CDR3 is CASSLGLAGGTTDTQYF. In nucleotides, the CDR3 is TGTGCCAGCAGCTTAGGACTAGCGGGGGGAACCACAGATACGCAGTATTTT.

The chain couples TRBV9 to TRBJ2-7, with 10 bases fitting TRBD1. From germline, CDR1 is SGDLS and CDR2 YYNGEE. CDR3 length: 17 amino acids. V trimming: 4 bases; J trimming: 5 bases; junction bases outside the gene matches: 15. CDR3 coding DNA: TGTGCCAGCAGCACCCGGACAGGGGGAGGAATAGGGGACGAGCAGTACTTC. Its translation: CASSTRTGGGIGDEQYF.